The sequence of this T cell receptor (beta chain) was determined in a study of blood T cell repertoires in COVID-19. Produced via immunoSEQ multiplex PCR; TCRdb's table is partial and in-frame only. This sample yields about 150,000 clones, of which roughly nine tenths are seen a single time; 2.4% belongs to the top ten. This CDR3 is 18 amino acids long. Germline values: CDR1 MNHEY, CDR2 SVGEGT. The J segment lost 2 bases and the V segment lost 2 bases, leaving 7 bases of the junction unmatched. The clonotype was recovered from an older woman with acute or convalescent COVID-19. V usage is TRBV6-2 or TRBV6-3 and J usage is TRBJ2-3; 13 bases fit TRBD2. Material for sequencing was peripheral blood. CDR3 amino acids: CASSYDSGLAGSTDTQYF. The DNA of the CDR3 is TGTGCCAGCAGTTACGACTCGGGACTAGCGGGGTCCACAGATACGCAGTATTTT.